Below are 29 T cell receptor beta chains sequenced from a single sample in a study of T cells in localized non-small cell lung cancer. Clones were sequenced by immunoSEQ multiplex PCR, and TCRdb holds only the in-frame ones, with some missing. The sample includes about 2,800 clones, more than 20% of them seen just once. The sequenced sample was lung tumor tissue, obtained before any cancer treatment. The origin of the receptors is a female donor at least 60 years old with stage III lung adenocarcinoma.

The gene calls are TRBV5-1 and TRBJ2-7, with TRBD1 matching 8 bases. J lost 2 bases, V lost 4 bases, and 5 bases had no gene match. Germline CDR1 is SGHRS and CDR2 is YFSETQ. The CDR3 has 14 residues. CDR3 sequence: CASSQGQGTYEQYF. CDR3 coding DNA: TGCGCCAGCAGCCAAGGACAGGGAACCTACGAGCAGTACTTC.

The gene calls are TRBV11-3 and TRBJ2-5; 11 nucleotides agree with TRBD2. This CDR3 has 14 residues. V lost 8 bases to trimming and J lost 5 bases; unmatched junction nucleotides: 7. Germline V lookup: CDR1 SGHNT, CDR2 YENEEA. The CDR3 spells CASSPTSGKETQYF. CDR3 DNA: TGTGCCAGCTCGCCGACTAGCGGGAAGGAGACCCAGTACTTC.

This clone was seen a handful of times. The rearrangement links TRBV11-3 to TRBJ2-7; D is uncertain. Trimming removed 3 bases at V and 0 bases at J, with 9 bases between. CDR1 SGHNT and CDR2 YENEEA come from the germline V gene. The CDR3 is 14 residues long. In nucleotides, the CDR3 is TGTGCCAGCAGCTTCCAATGGAGCTCCTACGAGCAGTACTTC. It encodes CASSFQWSSYEQYF.

This rearrangement joins TRBV18 to TRBJ2-3; 12 bases line up with TRBD2. The CDR3 has 17 amino acids. Trimming at V came to 3 bases and at J to 1 base, leaving 5 bases not matched to a gene. In germline, CDR1 is KGHSH, CDR2 LQKENI. CDR3 amino acids: CASSPASGRAGTDTQYF. The CDR3 DNA sequence: TGTGCCAGCTCACCGGCTAGCGGGAGGGCGGGCACAGATACGCAGTATTTT. Combining the CDR3 with reference TRBV18 and TRBJ2-3 gives the whole variable domain NAGVMQNPRHLVRRRGQEARLRCSPMKGHSHVYWYRQLPEEGLKFMVYLQKENIIDESGMPKERFSAEFPKEGPSILRIQQVVRGDSAAYFCASSPASGRAGTDTQYFGPGTRLTVL.

V usage is TRBV11-3 and J usage is TRBJ2-4; TRBD2 aligns across 12 bases. J gave up 8 bases and V 1 base, and 0 bases lay outside the gene matches. This CDR3 is built from 14 residues. Germline V gene data show CDR1 as SGHNT and CDR2 as YENEEA. The CDR3: CASSLGLAGDIQYF. Written as DNA, the CDR3 is TGTGCCAGCAGCTTAGGACTAGCGGGAGACATTCAGTACTTC.

The sample holds a few counts of this clone. In DNA, the CDR3 is TGCGCCAGCAGCCGTAGCTTTTGGGAAAATCAGCCCCAGCATTTT. It codes for CASSRSFWENQPQHF. The chain is built from TRBV23-1 and TRBJ1-5, with D hard to call. TRBV23-1 is marked as an open reading frame, function uncertain. The germline V and J ends were trimmed by 6 bases and 4 bases, with 16 bases remaining between them. The CDR3 spans 15 residues.

This sequence joins TRBV19 and TRBJ1-1, with TRBD1 identical over 10 bases. After removal of 0 bases from V and 11 bases from J, the junction contained 3 bases not matched to a gene. The CDR3 contains 13 residues. Germline-derived CDR1 and CDR2 are LNHDA and SQIVND (reference sequence). Written as DNA, the CDR3 is TGTGCCAGTAGTATAGACGACAGGGGGCGGGCTTTCTTT. Translation: CASSIDDRGRAFF.

The chain recombines TRBV28 with TRBJ1-5; 10 bases agree with TRBD1. In germline, CDR1 is MDHEN, CDR2 SYDVKM. This CDR3 region has 18 residues. Trimming cost V 10 bases and J 7 bases; bases outside gene matches: 22. The CDR3 spells CAISMAPQRGQGRQPQHF. CDR3 DNA: TGTGCCATCTCTATGGCCCCCCAACGGGGACAGGGGAGACAGCCCCAGCATTTT.

This clone is termed large (0.1 to 1%). The CDR3 sequence: CASSRSMNTEAFF. Here the CDR3 DNA reads TGTGCCAGCAGCCGGTCCATGAACACTGAAGCTTTCTTT. The J gene is TRBJ1-1, the V gene TRBV28; D unresolved. Germline CDR1 MDHEN, CDR2 SYDVKM. The CDR3 consists of 13 residues. V lost 6 bases and J 0 bases, leaving 8 bases between the germline ends. The full variable domain, rest sourced from reference TRBV28 and TRBJ1-1, is DVKVTQSSRYLVKRTGEKVFLECVQDMDHENMFWYRQDPGLGLRLIYFSYDVKMKEKGDIPEGYSVSREKKERFSLILESASTNQTSMYLCASSRSMNTEAFFGQGTRLTVV.

The V and J genes are TRBV9 and TRBJ1-1; D is undetermined. Germline V gene lookup returns CDR1 SGDLS and CDR2 YYNGEE. Trimming pared 4 bases from V and 1 base from J, leaving 8 bases between. The CDR3 runs 13 residues. Here the CDR3 reads CASSQDWNTEAFF. CDR3 in DNA: TGTGCCAGCAGCCAGGACTGGAACACTGAAGCTTTCTTT. The complete variable domain, with remaining parts taken from reference TRBV9 and TRBJ1-1, reads DSGVTQTPKHLITATGQRVTLRCSPRSGDLSVYWYQQSLDQGLQFLIQYYNGEERAKGNILERFSAQQFPDLHSELNLSSLELGDSALYFCASSQDWNTEAFFGQGTRLTVV.

This clone was found a few times. The chain has TRBV9 and TRBJ1-1; a possible D gene is TRBD1 (5 bases). CDR1 SGDLS and CDR2 YYNGEE come from the germline V gene. The CDR3 loop spans 12 amino acids. Trimming stripped 5 bases from V and 10 bases from J, with 15 bases between. The DNA of the CDR3 is TGTGCCAGCAGTGACGGGGGAGTGAGAGCTTTCTTT. It translates to CASSDGGVRAFF.

The chain is built from TRBV9 and TRBJ1-1; tentative D call: TRBD1 (6 bases). This CDR3 comprises 15 residues. Trimming shortened V by 5 bases and J by 4 bases, and 18 bases separated the two germline ends. Looked up from germline, CDR1 is SGDLS and CDR2 is YYNGEE. Written as DNA, the CDR3 is TGTGCCAGCAGTGAAGCAGCCAGGGGTGGCACTGAAGCTTTCTTT. Translated, it gives CASSEAARGGTEAFF.

In its sample, this clone ranks as medium-sized. The chain recombines TRBV11-3 with TRBJ1-4; tentatively, D is TRBD1 (5 bases). V lost 5 bases to trimming and J lost 8 bases, with 15 bases between them. The CDR3 is 14 residues long. Per the germline V gene, CDR1 is SGHNT and CDR2 is YENEEA. The DNA of the CDR3 is TGTGCCAGCAGCCAAGGGCGGGGGGAGGAAAAACTGTTTTTT. Encoded protein: CASSQGRGEEKLFF.

This clone was seen only a few times. The chain carries TRBV19 and TRBJ2-1, with 10 bases fitting TRBD2. The CDR3 is 18 amino acids. V lost 4 bases and J lost 8; bases outside the gene matches: 17. CDR1 is LNHDA, CDR2 SQIVND, per germline (reference sequence). The CDR3 coding sequence is TGTGCCAGTAGTAGGGCCTCCCTAGCGGGAGTAAGTTTGTATGAGCAGTTCTTC. It specifies CASSRASLAGVSLYEQFF.

The chain employs TRBV6-8 and TRBJ1-3; D gene ambiguous. Trimming cost V 5 bases and J 0 bases, with 11 bases left between them. This CDR3 is 15 amino acids long. Germline CDR1 and CDR2: MNHGY and SAAAGT. In nucleotides, the CDR3 is TGTGCCAGCAGTCCCTCCCTCTTCTCTGGAAACACCATATATTTT. It yields the protein CASSPSLFSGNTIYF.

The chain has TRBV5-1 and TRBJ2-7; a possible D gene is TRBD1 (7 bases). V was shortened by 2 bases and J by 1 base, with 13 bases between the two germline ends. This CDR3 region has 15 residues. CDR1 and CDR2 (germline): SGHRS, YFSETQ. CDR3 protein: CASSFWAGGSYEQYF. CDR3 DNA: TGCGCCAGCAGCTTTTGGGCAGGGGGGTCCTACGAGCAGTACTTC.

This chain uses TRBV6-8 with TRBJ2-7; D gene ambiguous. The ends were cut back, 2 bases at V and 3 bases at J, with 8 bases in the middle. The CDR3 extends over 13 amino acids. Germline V CDR1 and CDR2: MNHGY, SAAAGT. CDR3 nucleotide sequence: TGTGCCAGCAGTTACGACGGATACTACGAGCAGTACTTC. Translated: CASSYDGYYEQYF.

This clone occurred a few times. The chain links TRBV30 to TRBJ2-1, with a possible D match to TRBD2 (5 bases). Trimming took 2 bases from V and 4 from J, leaving 15 bases between them. This CDR3 comprises 15 residues. Germline lookup yields CDR1 GTSNPN and CDR2 SVGIG (reference sequence). DNA for the CDR3: TGTGCCTGGAGTCCCGTTCGGGGAGTATACAATGAGCAGTTCTTC. This sequence encodes CAWSPVRGVYNEQFF. Full variable domain (outside the CDR3, taken from reference TRBV30 and TRBJ2-1): SQTIHQWPATLVQPVGSPLSLECTVEGTSNPNLYWYRQAAGRGLQLLFYSVGIGQISSEVPQNLSASRPQDRQFILSSKKLLLSDSGFYLCAWSPVRGVYNEQFFGPGTRLTVL.

This clone was detected a few times. V gene TRBV9 combines with J gene TRBJ1-3; no clear D gene. The V end was cut by 4 bases, the J end by 0 bases, with 11 bases between. Germline V lookup: CDR1 SGDLS, CDR2 YYNGEE. CDR3 size: 15 residues. CDR3 protein: CASSPQSFSGNTIYF. CDR3 DNA: TGTGCCAGCAGCCCCCAGTCGTTCTCTGGAAACACCATATATTTT.

The rearrangement joins TRBV30 to TRBJ2-7; D unclear. The CDR3 totals 13 residues. Germline V gene data show CDR1 as GTSNPN and CDR2 as SVGIG (reference sequence). V lost 0 bases and J lost 7, with 13 bases in between. In DNA form, the CDR3 reads TGTGCCTGGAGTGTAAACACCGCACCAGAGCAGTACTTC. It yields the protein CAWSVNTAPEQYF.

The chain joins TRBV19 to TRBJ1-2, with 8 nucleotides matching TRBD1. Germline CDR1 reads LNHDA; CDR2 reads SQIVND (reference sequence). The CDR3 is 14 residues long. The V gene end was trimmed by 4 bases and the J gene end by 5 bases; junction bases not matched to a gene: 6. The CDR3 nucleotides read TGTGCCAGTAGTACTTTGGGACAGGAGTATGGCTACACCTTC. Its translation is CASSTLGQEYGYTF.

The rearrangement uses TRBV5-1 and TRBJ2-5; no reliable D call. Deletions cut 7 bases from V and 2 bases from J, with 18 bases between. CDR3 length equals 15 residues. Germline CDR1 is SGHRS and CDR2 is YFSETQ. The DNA of the CDR3 is TGCGCCAGCGGGTCTGGGCTCAGCAGTCAAGAGACCCAGTACTTC. Translated, it gives CASGSGLSSQETQYF.

The chain has TRBV7-2 and TRBJ2-5; the match to TRBD2 covers 10 bases. The CDR3 covers 14 residues. V dropped 6 bases and J dropped 2; count of bases not matched to a gene: 3. Per the germline V gene, CDR1 is SGHTA and CDR2 is FQGNSA. The CDR3 DNA sequence: TGTGCCAGCAGAACTAGCGGGGTTCAAGAGACCCAGTACTTC. Translated, it gives CASRTSGVQETQYF.

This clone qualifies as medium-sized. The chain has TRBV9 and TRBJ2-1, with D possibly TRBD1 on 5 matching bases. The V and J ends lost 2 bases and 9 bases respectively, with 12 bases between them. The CDR3 length is 13 residues. Per germline, CDR1 SGDLS and CDR2 YYNGEE. The CDR3 protein is CASSVDPQGEQFF. DNA of the CDR3: TGTGCCAGCAGCGTGGACCCCCAGGGTGAGCAGTTCTTC.

In this sample, this clone turned up a few times. The V gene is TRBV11-3, the J gene TRBJ1-5, with D unclear. The germline CDR1 and CDR2 sequences are SGHNT and YENEEA. V was shortened by 3 bases and J by 6 bases, with 18 bases between the two germline ends. The CDR3 has 16 residues. The CDR3 loop reads CASSLAGRGSSQPQHF. Here the CDR3 DNA reads TGTGCCAGCAGCTTGGCCGGGCGGGGTTCCTCTCAGCCCCAGCATTTT.

This chain uses TRBV6-8 with TRBJ2-6, with D maybe TRBD1 (6 bases). Trimming removed 0 bases at V and 0 bases at J, with 15 bases between. Germline V gene lookup returns CDR1 MNHGY and CDR2 SAAAGT. CDR3 length: 19 residues. The CDR3 sequence: CASSYSRGGARSGANVLTF. The CDR3, as DNA: TGTGCCAGCAGTTACTCGAGAGGGGGAGCTCGCTCTGGGGCCAACGTCCTGACTTTC.

In this sample, this clone is medium-sized. The chain recombines TRBV6-8 with TRBJ1-3, with D perhaps matching TRBD1 (6 bases). The CDR3 totals 13 residues. Trimming left V 11 bases short and J 4 bases short, with 15 bases between. Germline V gives CDR1 MNHGY, CDR2 SAAAGT. The CDR3 DNA follows: TGTGCCGGCGCCCAGGGGTACGGAAACACCATATATTTT. Protein sequence: CAGAQGYGNTIYF.

This clone was observed a handful of times. The V and J genes are TRBV11-3 and TRBJ2-5, with D maybe TRBD2 (6 bases). Trimming pared 5 bases from V and 4 bases from J, leaving 17 bases between. CDR1 is SGHNT and CDR2 is YENEEA in the germline V gene. This CDR3 contains 15 residues. Here the CDR3 DNA reads TGTGCCAGCAGCATGGCGGTCGCGGGAAGAGAGACCCAGTACTTC. It specifies CASSMAVAGRETQYF.

The rearrangement links TRBV25-1 to TRBJ2-3, with D unresolved. CDR1 MGHDK and CDR2 SYGVNS come from the germline V gene. V was shortened by 4 bases and J by 0 bases, with 8 bases between the two germline ends. The CDR3 has 14 residues. CDR3 sequence: CASSATLSTDTQYF. CDR3 nucleotides: TGTGCCAGCAGTGCGACCCTAAGCACAGATACGCAGTATTTT.